This TCR beta chain comes out of a study of control samples from healthy donors and cancer patients. Repertoires were generated with immunoSEQ multiplex PCR, while TCRdb's copy carries only in-frame clones and drops some. The data show about 170,000 clones, approximately 94% seen once. This CDR3 has 17 residues. With V trimmed by 0 bases and J by 9 bases, 10 bases remained unmatched. Germline V gene lookup returns CDR1 LGHDT and CDR2 YNNKEL (reference sequence). The V gene is TRBV3-1 (or the pseudogene TRBV3-2), the J gene TRBJ2-1; TRBD2 matches 11 bases. The sequence derives from a woman under 30 in good health. The specimen was blood. Here the CDR3 DNA reads TGTGCCAGCAGCCAAGATCTACTAGCGGGAGAAAGGAGTGAGCAGTTCTTC. Translating it yields CASSQDLLAGERSEQFF.